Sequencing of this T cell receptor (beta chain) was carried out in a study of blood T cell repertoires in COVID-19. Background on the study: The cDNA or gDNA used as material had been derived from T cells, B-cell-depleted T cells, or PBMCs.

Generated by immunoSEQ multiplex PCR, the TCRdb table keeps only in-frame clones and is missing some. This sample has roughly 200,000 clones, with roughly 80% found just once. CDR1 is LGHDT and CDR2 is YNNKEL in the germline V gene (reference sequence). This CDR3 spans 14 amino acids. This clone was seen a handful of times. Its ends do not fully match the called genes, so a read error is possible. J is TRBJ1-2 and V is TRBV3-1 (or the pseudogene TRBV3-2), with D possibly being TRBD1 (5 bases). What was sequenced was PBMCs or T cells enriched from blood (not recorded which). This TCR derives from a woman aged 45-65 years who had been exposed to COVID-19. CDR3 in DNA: TGTGCCAGCAGACAAGTAGACAGATCCTATGGCTACACCTTC. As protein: CASRQVDRSYGYTF.